This TCR beta chain emerged from a study of shared clonotypes between healthy human individuals. Study-level information: The cohort comprised a couple of women and a few men. Their ages spanned 18 to 49 years.

CDR3 size: 16 residues. Germline V lookup: CDR1 SGHDT, CDR2 YYEEEE. Study-level results: It was only blood that was sampled, and tissue repertoires likely differ.

Concerning this clone itself: No antigen is known for it. The junction shows a germline mismatch at one end, possibly a read error. The sample holds other DNA sequences that translate to the same CDR3.

Ten immunoSEQ deep assay plates held the unsorted PBMC DNA. TCRdb's copy holds only in-frame clones and misses some; the assay was immunoSEQ multiplex PCR. The table lists a few hundred thousand clones, 79% of them singletons. Input material: PBMCs. The chain is built from TRBV5-6 and TRBJ2-2; the D gene is possibly TRBD1 (5 bases). This receptor was obtained from a woman between 40 and 55 years old in good health. Some clones in this sample may be carry-over from other donors' samples. In DNA, the CDR3 is TGTGCCAGCAGCCTACAGGCATCTTCGAACACCGGTGAGCTGTTTTTT. Translated: CASSLQASSNTGELFF. The full variable domain, in which reference TRBV5-6 and TRBJ2-2 provide the parts outside the CDR3, is DAGVTQSPTHLIKTRGQQVTLRCSPKSGHDTVSWYQQALGQGPQFIFQYYEEEERQRGNFPDRFSGHQFPNYSSELNVNALLLGDSALYLCASSLQASSNTGELFFGEGSRLTVL.